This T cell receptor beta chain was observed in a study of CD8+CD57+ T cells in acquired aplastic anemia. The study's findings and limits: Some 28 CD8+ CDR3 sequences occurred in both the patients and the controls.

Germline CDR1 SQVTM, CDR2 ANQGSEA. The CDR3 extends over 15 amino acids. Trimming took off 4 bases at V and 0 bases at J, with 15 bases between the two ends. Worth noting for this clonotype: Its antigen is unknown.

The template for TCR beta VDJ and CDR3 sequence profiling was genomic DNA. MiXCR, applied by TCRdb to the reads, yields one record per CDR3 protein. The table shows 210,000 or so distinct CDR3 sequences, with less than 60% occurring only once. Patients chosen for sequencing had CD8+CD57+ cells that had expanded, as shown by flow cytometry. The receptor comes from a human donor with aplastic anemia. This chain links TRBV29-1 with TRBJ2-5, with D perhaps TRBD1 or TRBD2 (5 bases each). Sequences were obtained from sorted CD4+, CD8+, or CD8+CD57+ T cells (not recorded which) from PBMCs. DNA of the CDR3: TGCAGCGTTGCCGGGACGCTAACCGACCAAGAGACCCAGTACTTC. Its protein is CSVAGTLTDQETQYF.